This is a list of T cell receptor beta chains from one sample in a study of early T cells in non-severe SARS-CoV-2 infection. TCRdb processed the 5' RACE reads anew with MiXCR; each CDR3 protein has one entry. The sample holds some 40,000 distinct CDR3 sequences, approximately 4.8% seen once. The sample comprised whole blood. All receptors come from an adult who was a healthcare worker with PCR-confirmed SARS-CoV-2 infection or an uninfected control (not recorded which). Both conserved end residues are part of each CDR3. D genes are given only for firm matches. Some rows have no size entry. The others give once, few or many, or a class for an expanded clone.

v_gene	abundance	d_gene	j_gene	CDR3nt	CDR3aa
TRBV29-1	-	TRBD1	TRBJ2-2	TGCAGCGTTGTTCCGGGACAGGGGGCGCACACCGGGGAGCTGTTTTTT	CSVVPGQGAHTGELFF
TRBV20-1	few	-	TRBJ2-7	TGCAGTGCTAGCCCAGGAGGCTACGAGCAGTACTTC	CSASPGGYEQYF
TRBV20-1	few	-	TRBJ2-3	TGCAGTGCTAGAGATGCAGCTGGGAGCACAGATACGCAGTATTTT	CSARDAAGSTDTQYF
TRBV11-2	many	-	TRBJ2-7	TGTGCCAGCAGCTCTCAACAGGGAACCTACGAGCAGTACTTC	CASSSQQGTYEQYF
TRBV27	-	-	TRBJ1-1	TGTGCCAGCAGTCCAACCGTGACAGTTCCGAACACTGAAGCTTTCTTT	CASSPTVTVPNTEAFF
TRBV7-2	many	TRBD2	TRBJ2-1	TGTGCGTGTCAGCGGGGGGCAAACAATGAGCAGTTCTTC	CACQRGANNEQFF
TRBV28	few	-	TRBJ2-6	TGTGCCAGCAGGCCTCCAAGCTCTGGGGCCAACGTCCTGACTTTC	CASRPPSSGANVLTF
TRBV29-1	-	-	TRBJ2-3	TGCAGCGTTAGCGGAGCTAGCACAGATACGCAGTATTTT	CSVSGASTDTQYF
TRBV3-1	-	TRBD2	TRBJ2-1	TGTGCCAGCAGCCACGGACTAGCGGGGGCGGGGAGCTCCTACAATGAGCGGTTCTTC	CASSHGLAGAGSSYNERFF
TRBV6-2/TRBV6-3	few	TRBD2	TRBJ2-7	TGTGCCAGCAGTTACTCGGGACTAGCGCCGTCCTACGAGCAGTACTTC	CASSYSGLAPSYEQYF
TRBV2	-	-	TRBJ1-6	TGTGCCTGCGGGACTACAGAGAATTCACCCCTCCACTTT	CACGTTENSPLHF
TRBV5-1	many	TRBD2	TRBJ2-5	TGCGCCAGCAGCCGTACACCTAGCGGGGAGCAAGAGACCCAGTACTTC	CASSRTPSGEQETQYF
TRBV4-1	-	-	TRBJ2-7	TGCGCCAGCAGCCAAGGGGGCACAGGCTTAGGCTACGAGCAGTACTTC	CASSQGGTGLGYEQYF
TRBV18	many	TRBD2	TRBJ2-1	TGTGCCAGCTCACCCACTGCGGGAGCGTACAATGAGCAGTTCTTC	CASSPTAGAYNEQFF
TRBV6-4	-	TRBD1	TRBJ1-2	TGTGCCAGCAGGCCGGGACAGGGTAGGAGTGGCTACACCTTC	CASRPGQGRSGYTF
TRBV27	-	TRBD1	TRBJ2-1	TGTGCCAGCACCCCTAGCCGGGACAGGGTGGTCAATGAGCAGTTCTTC	CASTPSRDRVVNEQFF
TRBV3-1	few	-	TRBJ2-1	TGTGCCAGCAGCCAAGGGATGGCGTTCTCTGGCTCCTACAATGAGCAGTTCTTC	CASSQGMAFSGSYNEQFF
TRBV28	-	-	TRBJ2-3	TGTGCCAGCAGTTTGGTCTTCCGGGAGACAGATACGCAGTATTTT	CASSLVFRETDTQYF
TRBV20-1	-	TRBD2	TRBJ2-7	TGCAGTGCCGAGAGAGCGGGGCAGGGTTATCGCGAGCAGTACTTC	CSAERAGQGYREQYF
TRBV12-3/TRBV12-4	-	-	TRBJ1-4	TGTGCCAGCAGTTTCCGTGAAAAACTGTTTTTT	CASSFREKLFF
TRBV7-2	few	-	TRBJ2-3	TGTGCCAGCAGCTTAGTGCAGGGCACAGATACGCAGTATTTT	CASSLVQGTDTQYF
TRBV19	many	TRBD1	TRBJ1-5	TGTGCCACGCGGACAGGGCTAACGAGCAATCAGCCCCAGCATTTT	CATRTGLTSNQPQHF
TRBV12-3/TRBV12-4	many	TRBD2	TRBJ2-7	TGTGCCACCACGACGGGACTAGCGGGATTGGTGCAGTACTTC	CATTTGLAGLVQYF
TRBV6-2/TRBV6-3	-	TRBD2	TRBJ2-1	TGTGCCAGCACCTTAACTAGCGGAGCCGAGCAGTTCTTC	CASTLTSGAEQFF
TRBV4-1	many	-	TRBJ2-1	TGCGCCAGCAGCCAAGACGATTTCGAGCAGTTCTTC	CASSQDDFEQFF
TRBV7-9	many	TRBD1	TRBJ2-1	TGTGCCAGCAGCTTGAGCGGGACAGGGTCACGGAATGAGCAGTTCTTC	CASSLSGTGSRNEQFF
TRBV5-1	-	TRBD2	TRBJ2-1	TGCGCCAGCAGCTTGGGGACTAGCGGGGAAGAGCAGTTCTTC	CASSLGTSGEEQFF